This T cell receptor (beta chain) was identified in a study of T cell changes during pregnancy in multiple sclerosis. The germline V gene encodes CDR1 MRHNA and CDR2 SNTAGT. The CDR3 contains 14 residues. With 6 bases removed from V and 3 bases from J, the gap between germline ends came to 12 bases. Sequencing used immunoSEQ multiplex PCR; TCRdb keeps in-frame clones, though not all of them. The table lists about 33,000 clones, about 88% of them singletons. The origin of this receptor is a female donor in good health, enrolled as a control in a pregnancy study. The sample in question was CD4+ T cells from peripheral blood mononuclear cells, obtained in the second trimester of pregnancy. The chain carries TRBV6-4 and TRBJ1-5, with a possible D match to TRBD1 (5 bases). The CDR3 spells CASSLDSYNQPQHF. DNA for the CDR3: TGTGCCAGCAGCCTCGACAGTTACAATCAGCCCCAGCATTTT.